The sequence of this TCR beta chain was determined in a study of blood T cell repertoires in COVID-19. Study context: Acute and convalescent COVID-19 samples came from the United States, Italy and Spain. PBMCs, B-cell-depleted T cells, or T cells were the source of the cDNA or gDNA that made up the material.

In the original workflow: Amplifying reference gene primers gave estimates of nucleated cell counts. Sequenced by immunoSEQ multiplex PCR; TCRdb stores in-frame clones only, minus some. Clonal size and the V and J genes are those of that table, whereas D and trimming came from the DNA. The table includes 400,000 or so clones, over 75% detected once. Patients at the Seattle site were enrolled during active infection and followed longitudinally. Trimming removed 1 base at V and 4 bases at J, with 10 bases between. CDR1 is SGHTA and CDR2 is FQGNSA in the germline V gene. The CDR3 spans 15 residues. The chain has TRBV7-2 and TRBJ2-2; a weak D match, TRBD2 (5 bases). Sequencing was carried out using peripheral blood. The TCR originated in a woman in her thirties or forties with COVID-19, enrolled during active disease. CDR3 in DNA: TGTGCCAGCAGCTTAGATCAAACTAGCACCGGGGAGCTGTTTTTT. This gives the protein CASSLDQTSTGELFF. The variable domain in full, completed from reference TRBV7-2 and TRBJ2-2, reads GAGVSQSPSNKVTEKGKDVELRCDPISGHTALYWYRQSLGQGLEFLIYFQGNSAPDKSGLPSDRFSAERTGGSVSTLTIQRTQQEDSAVYLCASSLDQTSTGELFFGEGSRLTVL.